This is a list of T cell receptor beta chains from one sample in a study of cytomegalovirus exposure and HLA in healthy donors. Repertoires were generated with immunoSEQ multiplex PCR, while TCRdb's copy carries only in-frame clones and drops some. The sample table includes more than 130,000 clones. Sequenced material: PBMCs. Receptors originate from a man aged 35 to 55 in good health and CMV-seronegative. Each CDR3 is given without its conserved first and last residue. Each record gives: V gene, CDR3 protein.

v_call: TRBV6-5
cdr3_aa: ASSQHENTEAF

v_call: TRBV6-1
cdr3_aa: ASSRQGYNNEQF

v_call: TRBV4-3
cdr3_aa: ASSTGSGNEQF

v_call: TRBV7-9
cdr3_aa: ASSPPVARGTEAF

v_call: TRBV28
cdr3_aa: ASSSDRARD

v_call: TRBV4-1
cdr3_aa: ASSQDPRGSNFYGYT

v_call: TRBV9
cdr3_aa: ASSVPEGADGANVLT

v_call: TRBV10-3
cdr3_aa: AISRDRDGDTQY

v_call: TRBV5-6
cdr3_aa: ASSLGHRGVDEKLF

v_call: TRBV6-6
cdr3_aa: ASSYVAGSNEQF

v_call: TRBV14
cdr3_aa: ASSPEGWRVPQH

v_call: TRBV7-8
cdr3_aa: ASSLPGTSSYEQY

v_call: TRBV28
cdr3_aa: ASSWADRSGANVLT

v_call: TRBV6-1
cdr3_aa: ASKRDISNTGELF

v_call: TRBV7-2
cdr3_aa: ASSDPRQGWSSPLH

v_call: TRBV9
cdr3_aa: ASSVSLGGQETQY

v_call: TRBV7-2
cdr3_aa: ASSLLLAPQYEQY

v_call: TRBV11-2
cdr3_aa: ASSLAGSGNTIY

v_call: TRBV4-2
cdr3_aa: ASSQENMRAGGLEQY

v_call: TRBV27
cdr3_aa: ASSFLSVSRDTQY

v_call: TRBV9
cdr3_aa: ASSVRQGNTGELF

v_call: TRBV2
cdr3_aa: ASSAQRSYEQY

v_call: TRBV7-6
cdr3_aa: ASSAPLMGGATYEQY

v_call: TRBV6-5
cdr3_aa: ASSYLTGGYGYT

v_call: TRBV7-2
cdr3_aa: ASSQFGGNYGYT

v_call: TRBV27
cdr3_aa: ATRGGSSYNSPLH

v_call: TRBV7-3
cdr3_aa: ASSLTYSDTQY

v_call: TRBV7-8
cdr3_aa: ASSPSRTQY

v_call: TRBV7-2
cdr3_aa: ASSSGLAGDTQY

v_call: TRBV19
cdr3_aa: ASRPQGGYSPLH

v_call: TRBV5-1
cdr3_aa: ASSSQGGDGYT

v_call: TRBV6-4
cdr3_aa: ASSDSKADSHYEQY

v_call: TRBV6-1
cdr3_aa: ASKPGNNSPLH

v_call: TRBV9
cdr3_aa: ASSVELAGGTQY

v_call: TRBV4-1
cdr3_aa: ASSPRGEDYGYT

v_call: TRBV5-5
cdr3_aa: ASSSIDRYQPQH

v_call: TRBV6-1
cdr3_aa: ASSLGGAGTDTQY

v_call: TRBV7-9
cdr3_aa: ASSLVGRASSYEQY

v_call: TRBV19
cdr3_aa: ASSITGQGQPQH

v_call: TRBV5-4
cdr3_aa: ASSWGQRGAYEQY

v_call: TRBV19
cdr3_aa: ASSIDPGTGAEQY

v_call: TRBV5-1
cdr3_aa: ASSSDRVLSYEQY

v_call: TRBV5-1
cdr3_aa: ASSPPDSPNEQF

v_call: TRBV6-5
cdr3_aa: ASSLRFPGDQPQH

v_call: TRBV6-5
cdr3_aa: ASSPDYTFYEQY

v_call: TRBV6-5
cdr3_aa: ASSYGRRGSDTQY

v_call: TRBV9
cdr3_aa: ASSVGGAGGPNEQF

v_call: TRBV6-5
cdr3_aa: ASRVQGMGQF

v_call: TRBV27
cdr3_aa: ASSSGSTGELF

v_call: TRBV6-1
cdr3_aa: ASSPRDGNQPQH

v_call: TRBV5-1
cdr3_aa: ASRQGADQPQH

v_call: TRBV5-1
cdr3_aa: ASREGSSYEQY